The 15 T cell receptor beta chains in this list originate from one sample, sequenced in a study of T cells in Graves' hyperthyroidism and ophthalmopathy (dated by TCRdb to about 2019). Library method: multiplex PCR. This sample was sequenced with an Illumina HiSeq 2000. The TCR beta CDR3 regions were amplified from the RNA transcripts. The first round of RT-PCR for the TCR CDR3 was performed with the HTBI primer set and the Qiagen OneStep RT-PCR kit. TCRdb passed the public sequencing reads through fastp at Q25 and MiXCR, retaining productive beta sequences. Every entry covers one CDR3 protein and lists the most common genes and DNA from its rows. The sample data list a few hundred thousand distinct CDR3 sequences, and more than 15% of these were observed just once. The ten biggest clones cover 7.5% to 9% of the sample. Sequenced: blood. These receptors came from a woman younger than 35 with Graves' hyperthyroidism.

The chain employs TRBV5-6 and TRBJ2-5; possibly TRBD1 for D (5 bases). With 0 bases removed from V and 4 bases from J, the gap between germline ends came to 10 bases. CDR3 length: 14 residues. Germline V gene lookup returns CDR1 SGHDT and CDR2 YYEEEE. This chain's CDR3 is CASSLAGYGETQYF. The CDR3 coding sequence is TGTGCCAGCAGCTTGGCAGGGTACGGAGAGACCCAGTACTTC.

This clonotype was counted many times. V is TRBV20-1 and J is TRBJ2-7; 10 bases are shared with TRBD1. Losses at the gene ends were 0 bases for V and 3 bases for J; bases not matched to a gene: 5. CDR3 length: 15 residues. CDR1 DFQATT and CDR2 SNEGSKA come from the germline V gene (reference sequence). The CDR3 is CSARDSGQGGYEQYF. DNA of the CDR3: TGCAGTGCTAGAGACTCCGGACAGGGGGGCTACGAGCAGTACTTC.

The table lists this clonotype with many counts. The V call is TRBV20-1, the J call TRBJ1-1; TRBD1 is a possible D gene (6 bases). The CDR3 is 14 amino acids. With 5 bases removed from V and 5 bases from J, the gap between germline ends came to 18 bases. The germline V gene has CDR1 DFQATT and CDR2 SNEGSKA (reference sequence). The CDR3 bases are TGCAGTGCTCCAGGGGAGGGGGTTGAAACTGAAGCTTTCTTT. This encodes CSAPGEGVETEAFF.

This clonotype was recorded many times. The CDR3 region has the DNA TGTGCCAGCAGCTTAAAGGGGATTGGGGGGATGAACACTGAAGCTTTCTTT. It is translated as CASSLKGIGGMNTEAFF. This chain uses TRBV7-2 with TRBJ1-1; the D gene is possibly TRBD1 (5 bases). This CDR3 is built from 17 residues. V dropped 2 bases and J dropped 0 bases, with 16 bases sitting between them. In germline, CDR1 is SGHTA, CDR2 FQGNSA.

This clonotype occurred many times. The chain links TRBV20-1 to TRBJ1-4, with a tentative D call TRBD1 (6 bases). V was shortened by 3 bases and J by 13 bases, with 24 bases between the two germline ends. The CDR3 is 15 residues long. Germline CDR1 is DFQATT and CDR2 is SNEGSKA (reference sequence). This chain's CDR3 is CSASPKGGPMKRLFF. CDR3 coding DNA: TGCAGTGCTAGCCCCAAGGGGGGCCCTATGAAAAGACTGTTTTTT.

This chain connects TRBV19 to TRBJ2-5; the match to TRBD1 covers 9 bases. Germline CDR1 is LNHDA and CDR2 is SQIVND (reference sequence). V lost 6 bases, J lost 3 bases, and 11 bases stayed unmatched. The CDR3 contains 16 residues. The CDR3, as DNA: TGTGCCAGTAGAAACCGGGACAGGGAATTGGAAGAGACCCAGTACTTC. Amino acids: CASRNRDRELEETQYF.

This clonotype was detected ten times or more. The V and J genes are TRBV5-8 and TRBJ2-7; D is possibly TRBD1 (5 bases). Deletions cut 3 bases from V and 6 bases from J, with 10 bases between. The CDR3 is made up of 12 amino acids. The germline V gene encodes CDR1 SGHTS and CDR2 YDEGEE. The CDR3 DNA sequence: TGTGCCAGCAGCTCACAGGCCGCCGAGCAGTACTTC. Translation: CASSSQAAEQYF.

The rearrangement uses TRBV10-2 and TRBJ2-1; 7 bases map to TRBD2. Germline V gene sequence: CDR1 WSHSY, CDR2 SAAADI. J gave up 8 bases and V 3 bases, and 10 bases lay outside the gene matches. This CDR3 has 15 residues. The CDR3 coding sequence is TGCGCCAGCAGTGAAAGGCTAGCGGACGGAGATGAGCAGTTCTTC. Protein product: CASSERLADGDEQFF.

This clonotype was found a few times. V gene TRBV5-5 combines with J gene TRBJ2-7; D gene unclear. The CDR3 runs 12 residues. Between the trimmed V and J ends, which lost 2 bases and 3 bases, there was a span of 6 bases. The germline gives CDR1 SGHKS, CDR2 YYEKEE (reference sequence). The CDR3 bases are TGTGCCAGCAGCTTTAACTTCTACGAGCAGTACTTC. This sequence encodes CASSFNFYEQYF.

This clonotype was counted at least ten times. The V call is TRBV5-6, the J call TRBJ2-7, with D perhaps matching TRBD2 (6 bases). There are 13 residues in the CDR3. Trimming pared 4 bases from V and 3 bases from J, leaving 11 bases between. CDR1 is SGHDT, CDR2 YYEEEE, per germline. This CDR3 reads CASSPVEGYEQYF. CDR3 bases: TGTGCCAGCAGCCCGGTGGAGGGCTACGAGCAGTACTTC.

At least ten counts were recorded for this clonotype. The V gene is TRBV12-3 or TRBV12-4, the J gene TRBJ2-1; 12 positions agree with TRBD2. The CDR3 contains 17 residues. V lost 4 bases to trimming and J lost 1 base; unmatched junction nucleotides: 5. CDR3 DNA sequence: TGTGCCAGCAGTTCCGGGACTAGCGGGCGGTCCTACAATGAGCAGTTCTTC. Translating gives CASSSGTSGRSYNEQFF.

As concerns this clonotype: Its ends do not fully match the called genes, so a read error is possible. The chain uses TRBV12-3 or TRBV12-4 and TRBJ1-2; D is unclear. This CDR3 region has 14 residues. CDR3 amino acids: CANSSPIPNYGYTF. The CDR3 region has the DNA TGTGCCAACAGTTCACCGATACCTAACTATGGCTACACCTTC.

This clonotype was recorded many times. The chain links TRBV12-3 or TRBV12-4 to TRBJ2-7; maybe TRBD1 (5 bases). The CDR3 contains 14 residues. Trimming removed 8 bases from V and 2 bases from J, with 16 bases in between. The CDR3 here is CASARADRPYEQYF. The CDR3 DNA reads as TGTGCCAGCGCCAGGGCGGACCGACCCTACGAGCAGTACTTC.

This clonotype was seen repeatedly, ten times or more. V gene TRBV18 combines with J gene TRBJ2-5; D unresolved. The CDR3 is 12 amino acids. V gave up 1 base and J gave up 5 bases, with 5 bases separating them. Germline CDR1 KGHSH, CDR2 LQKENI. CDR3 loop: CASSPQVETQYF. For the CDR3, the DNA is TGTGCCAGCTCACCACAGGTGGAGACCCAGTACTTC. The whole variable domain, remainder taken from reference TRBV18 and TRBJ2-5, is NAGVMQNPRHLVRRRGQEARLRCSPMKGHSHVYWYRQLPEEGLKFMVYLQKENIIDESGMPKERFSAEFPKEGPSILRIQQVVRGDSAAYFCASSPQVETQYFGPGTRLLVL.

The rearrangement joins TRBV4-1 to TRBJ2-2; D is perhaps TRBD1 (5 bases). The CDR3 contains 16 residues. Trimming shortened V by 7 bases and J by 0 bases, and 15 bases separated the two germline ends. CDR1 is MGHRA, CDR2 YSYEKL, per germline. DNA of the CDR3: TGCGCCAGCACCTCAGACAGAGGATCGAACACCGGGGAGCTGTTTTTT. Protein product: CASTSDRGSNTGELFF.